A selection of T cell receptor beta chains follows, all from one sample in a study of blood T cells in healthy people across ages. TCRdb re-called the 5' RACE reads through MiXCR, storing one row per CDR3 protein. The data show around 2 million distinct CDR3 sequences, 30% to 40% seen once. The sequencing sample was made of blood. Receptors were obtained from a human donor in good health. Each CDR3 is given with its conserved first and last residue. The order of the fields is clone size, V gene, J gene, D gene, CDR3 DNA, CDR3 protein. A D gene is named only where the DNA matches it firmly. Expanded clones are given a class, and other clones once, few, many or no size at all.

-	TRBV10-3	TRBJ2-1	TRBD2	TGTGCCATCAGTGGAGTTCAAGCGGGGGGTACCAATGAGCAGTTCTTC	CAISGVQAGGTNEQFF
-	TRBV12-3/TRBV12-4	TRBJ2-1	TRBD2	TGTGCCAGCAGTTGGCGGGGGGGCTACAATGAGCAGTTCTTC	CASSWRGGYNEQFF
-	TRBV6-2/TRBV6-3	TRBJ1-2	-	TGTGCCAGCAGGAACAGGTCCGGGAGTTATGGCTACACCTTC	CASRNRSGSYGYTF
few	TRBV2	TRBJ1-2	-	TGTGCCAGCAGGACAGGAAGGGGAGGGAACTATGGCTACACCTTC	CASRTGRGGNYGYTF
-	TRBV7-2	TRBJ1-1	-	TGTGCCAGCAGCGCACTAACAGGTGCATCCACTGAAGCTTTCTTT	CASSALTGASTEAFF
few	TRBV4-3	TRBJ1-1	TRBD1	TGCGCCAGCAGCCAACGCCTGCCGGGACAGGGGGCTAACACTGAAGCTTTCTTT	CASSQRLPGQGANTEAFF
-	TRBV12-3/TRBV12-4	TRBJ1-6	TRBD1	TGTGCCAGCAGTCTGACAGGGTTTGTTTCACCCCTCCACTTT	CASSLTGFVSPLHF
few	TRBV12-3/TRBV12-4	TRBJ2-7	-	TGTGCCAGCGGAAACCCTAGGTCCAACGAGCAGTACTTC	CASGNPRSNEQYF
-	TRBV20-1	TRBJ1-4	-	TGCAGTGCACAACAGGGAGGGCGGGGTGAAAAACTGTTTTTT	CSAQQGGRGEKLFF
-	TRBV12-5	TRBJ2-6	TRBD1	TGTGCTAGTGGTTTGGCCTTAACAGGGGGCTCTGGGGCCAACGTCCTGACTTTC	CASGLALTGGSGANVLTF
-	TRBV20-1	TRBJ2-7	-	TGCAGTGCTAGAGAACAGCGTTTTCCCTACGAGCAGTACTTC	CSAREQRFPYEQYF
-	TRBV6-6	TRBJ2-5	TRBD1	TGTGCCAGCAGCCGCGGACAGGGGGGAGAGGAGACCCAGTACTTC	CASSRGQGGEETQYF
few	TRBV10-3	TRBJ2-3	TRBD2	TGTGCCATCAGTGCCTCCGGGACTAGCGGGGGCGATACGCAGTATTTT	CAISASGTSGGDTQYF
-	TRBV20-1	TRBJ1-5	TRBD1	TGCAGTGCTACCCAGGGACAGGCCTATAGCAATCAGCCCCAGCATTTT	CSATQGQAYSNQPQHF
-	TRBV4-1	TRBJ2-1	-	TGCGCCAGCAGCCTAAGACAGGACTCCTACAATGAGCAGTTCTTC	CASSLRQDSYNEQFF
-	TRBV5-5	TRBJ1-1	-	TGTGCCAGCAGCTTCTCTGACGCTGAAGCTTACTTT	CASSFSDAEAYF
-	TRBV14	TRBJ2-3	-	TGTGCCAGCAGCCAAGATTTACCCGGGAGCACAGATACGCAGTATTTT	CASSQDLPGSTDTQYF
few	TRBV7-2	TRBJ1-2	-	TGTGCCAGCAGCTTATTAACGTCCTACTACACCTTC	CASSLLTSYYTF
-	TRBV3-1	TRBJ2-7	TRBD1	TGCGCCAGCAGCCCCTCCTTCGGGACAGTACTCTACGAGCAGTACTTC	CASSPSFGTVLYEQYF
-	TRBV12-3/TRBV12-4	TRBJ2-6	TRBD1	TGTGCCAGCAGTGCCGCGACAGGGGATCTGAGTGGGGCCAACGTCCTGACTTTC	CASSAATGDLSGANVLTF
few	TRBV20-1	TRBJ2-7	-	TGCAGTGCTAGGGCGGCTGCTTACGAGCAGTACTTC	CSARAAAYEQYF
-	TRBV5-4	TRBJ1-2	-	TGTGCCAGCAGCTTGGGTTTCGGGCCGGGAGACTATGGCTACACCTTC	CASSLGFGPGDYGYTF
-	TRBV7-2	TRBJ2-1	-	TGTGCCAGCAGCTTTAATATGCTAAATGAGCAGTTCTTC	CASSFNMLNEQFF
few	TRBV4-2	TRBJ1-5	TRBD1	TGTGCCAGCAGCCGGCCGGGACAGGGGGCAGATCAGCCCCAGCATTTT	CASSRPGQGADQPQHF
-	TRBV12-3/TRBV12-4	TRBJ2-7	TRBD1	TGTGCCAGCAGGAGCAGGGGGTTTTACGAGCAGTACTTC	CASRSRGFYEQYF
-	TRBV9	TRBJ2-1	TRBD2	TGTGCCAGCAGCGTATACAGCGGGAGAGGAAGTGAGCAGTTCTTC	CASSVYSGRGSEQFF
-	TRBV12-5	TRBJ1-2	-	TGTGCTAGTGGTTTGGTACCGGACAGTCTCTATGGCTACACCTTC	CASGLVPDSLYGYTF
-	TRBV5-1	TRBJ2-1	-	TGCGCCAGCAGCTTAAGCGGGACCCAGGGGAATGAGCAGTTCTTC	CASSLSGTQGNEQFF
few	TRBV15	TRBJ2-1	TRBD2	TGTGCCACCAGCAGAGATAGTGGTGTAGCGGGGGACAATGAGCAGTTCTTC	CATSRDSGVAGDNEQFF
few	TRBV20-1	TRBJ2-7	-	TGCAGTGTTTCCCGTCTTATCCCCTACCACGAGCAGTACTTC	CSVSRLIPYHEQYF
-	TRBV6-2/TRBV6-3	TRBJ2-7	-	TGTGCCAGCAGTTCCCGGTCCCTACTGGCCTACGAGCAGTACTTC	CASSSRSLLAYEQYF
-	TRBV7-2	TRBJ2-1	TRBD1	TGTGCCAGCAGCTCAAGGGGGACAGGGTACAATGAGCAGTTCTTC	CASSSRGTGYNEQFF
few	TRBV20-1	TRBJ1-2	-	TGCAGTGCTCGAGGGTCCGCTAACTATGGCTACACCTTC	CSARGSANYGYTF
-	TRBV7-2	TRBJ1-2	-	TGTGCCAGCAGCTTAGGCCTACCGGGAAACAACTATGGCTACACCTTC	CASSLGLPGNNYGYTF
few	TRBV20-1	TRBJ2-3	-	TGCAGTGCTAAGGGCAGGAACACAGATACGCAGTATTTT	CSAKGRNTDTQYF
-	TRBV6-5	TRBJ2-7	TRBD1	TGTGCCAGCAGTGCCGGGACAGGGGGATTGAGAGAGCAGTACTTC	CASSAGTGGLREQYF
-	TRBV4-1	TRBJ1-2	-	TGCGCCAGCAGTGGGGAGACAACTGGTGGTGGCTACACCTTC	CASSGETTGGGYTF
-	TRBV10-3	TRBJ1-5	-	TGTGCCATCAGTCCCCAGAATCGGCAGCCCCAGCATTTT	CAISPQNRQPQHF
-	TRBV28	TRBJ2-7	TRBD1	TGTGCCAGCCAGGACAGGAACTACGAGCAGTACTTC	CASQDRNYEQYF
-	TRBV7-2	TRBJ1-4	-	TGTGCCAGCAGCTTATATGCCCTAGGCAATTATAATGAAAAACTGTTTTTT	CASSLYALGNYNEKLFF
many	TRBV5-1	TRBJ2-3	-	TGTGCCAGTCGCACAGGGACAGATACGCAGTATTTT	CASRTGTDTQYF